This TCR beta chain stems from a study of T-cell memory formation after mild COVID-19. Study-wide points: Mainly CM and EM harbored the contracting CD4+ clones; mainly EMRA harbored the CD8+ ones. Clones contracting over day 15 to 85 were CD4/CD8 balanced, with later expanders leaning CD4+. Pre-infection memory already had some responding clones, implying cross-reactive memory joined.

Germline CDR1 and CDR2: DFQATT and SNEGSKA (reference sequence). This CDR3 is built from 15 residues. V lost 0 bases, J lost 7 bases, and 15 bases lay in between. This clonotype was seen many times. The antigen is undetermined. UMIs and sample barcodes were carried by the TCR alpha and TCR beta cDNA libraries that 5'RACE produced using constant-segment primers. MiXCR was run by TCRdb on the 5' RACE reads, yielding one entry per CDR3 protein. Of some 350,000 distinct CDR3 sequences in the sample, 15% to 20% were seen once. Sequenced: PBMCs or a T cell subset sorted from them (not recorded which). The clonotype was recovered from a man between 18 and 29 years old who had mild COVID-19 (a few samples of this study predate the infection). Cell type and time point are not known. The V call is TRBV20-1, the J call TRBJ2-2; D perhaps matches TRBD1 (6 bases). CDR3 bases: TGCAGTGCTAGAGACTACAGGGCCCGGGGCGGGGAGCTGTTTTTT. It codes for CSARDYRARGGELFF.